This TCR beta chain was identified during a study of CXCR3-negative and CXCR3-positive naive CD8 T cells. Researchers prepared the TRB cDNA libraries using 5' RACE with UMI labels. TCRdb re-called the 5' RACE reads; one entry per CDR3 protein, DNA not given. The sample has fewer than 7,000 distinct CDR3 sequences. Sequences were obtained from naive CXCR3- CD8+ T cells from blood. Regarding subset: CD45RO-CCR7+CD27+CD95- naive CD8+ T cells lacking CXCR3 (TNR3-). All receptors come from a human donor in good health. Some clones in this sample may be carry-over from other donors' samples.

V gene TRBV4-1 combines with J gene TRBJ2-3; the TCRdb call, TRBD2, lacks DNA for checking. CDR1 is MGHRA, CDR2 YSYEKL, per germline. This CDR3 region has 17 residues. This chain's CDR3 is CASSGGGTSSSTDTQYF.